The present TCR beta chain was sequenced within a study of CD8 T cells in ankylosing spondylitis. In its sample, this clonotype was seen a few times. Its target is unknown. Notes on the study in general: Reportedly, matched ankylosing spondylitis synovial fluid was significantly enriched for disease-linked clones.

The CDR3 length is 16 residues. Germline CDR1 SGHAT, CDR2 FQNNGV. Trimming removed 2 bases from V and 0 bases from J, with 13 bases in between. TCRdb ran MiXCR on the 5' RACE reads and lists one entry per CDR3 protein. The sample shows 340,000 or so distinct CDR3 sequences, roughly 14% of them seen only once. The sample was blood, either unsorted or a sorted T cell fraction (not recorded which). This chain links TRBV11-2 with TRBJ2-5; D possibly corresponds to TRBD2 (7 bases). The receptor's source is a male donor with ankylosing spondylitis or in good health (not recorded which). This chain's CDR3 is CASSLYGGGNQETQYF. The CDR3 DNA is TGTGCCAGCAGCTTATATGGGGGGGGCAACCAAGAGACCCAGTACTTC.